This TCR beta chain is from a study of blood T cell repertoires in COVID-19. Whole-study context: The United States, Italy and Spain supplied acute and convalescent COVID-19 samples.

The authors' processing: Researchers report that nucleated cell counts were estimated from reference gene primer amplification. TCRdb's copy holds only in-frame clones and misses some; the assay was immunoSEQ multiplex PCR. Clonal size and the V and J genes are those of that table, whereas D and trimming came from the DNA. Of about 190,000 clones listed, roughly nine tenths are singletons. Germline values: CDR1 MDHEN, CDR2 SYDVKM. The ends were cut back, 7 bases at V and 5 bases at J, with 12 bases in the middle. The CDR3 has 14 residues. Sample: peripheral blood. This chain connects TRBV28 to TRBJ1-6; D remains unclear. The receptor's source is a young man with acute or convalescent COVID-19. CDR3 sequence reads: CASTPGINNSPLHF. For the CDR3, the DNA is TGTGCCAGCACCCCCGGGATAAATAATTCACCCCTCCACTTT.